The sequence of this T cell receptor (beta chain) was determined in a study of cytomegalovirus exposure and HLA in healthy donors (dated by TCRdb to about 2017). Looking at the study overall: According to an earlier analysis of several hundred of the donors, 200 million or so T cells yielded 117 million unique TCR beta sequences and 276 Gb of sequence data. About 280 gigabases of sequencing data and approximately 85 million unique TCR sequences were included in an early release covering under 650 HLA-typed donors. Of the roughly 430 genotyped donors, 65% to 90% fell in the genetic ancestry cluster associated with self-reported Caucasian donors. The study aimed to test whether cataloging public T cell receptors could reveal signatures of past pathogen exposure. The study used immunosequencing to profile the T cell repertoires of under 700 subjects and linked those repertoires to cytomegalovirus serostatus. Along with the approximately 700-subject first cohort, a separate validation cohort of over a hundred different subjects was used. To predict cytomegalovirus infection status, the study brought together high-throughput TCR immunosequencing, statistical association of individual TCRs with disease status, and machine learning. A later analysis re-examined previously published TCR beta repertoires from about 700 donors and added high-resolution HLA genotyping to investigate patterns of TCR occurrence. The later analysis used no new phenotypic data to find candidate immune exposures, relying instead on TCR beta sequences and their occurrence across donors. In an earlier analysis of more than 550 of the donors, high-throughput TCR beta sequencing was used to judge whether each TCR beta V gene segment behaved as functional or pseudogenic. Alongside the repertoire data, information on donor age, sex, ethnicity and CMV serostatus was compiled. A later genetic analysis used genome-wide SNP genotypes for about 60% of the roughly 700 donors, treating that subset as a discovery cohort. All discovery cohort repertoires had been generated using a single sequencing platform. HLA typing covered class I and class II loci at four-digit resolution. Typing coverage varied by locus: roughly 620-640 donors for A, B, C, DRB1 and DQB1; under 550 for DQA1; more than 600 for DPA1; roughly 450 for DPB1. Four or five DR-DQ haplotypes were handled as single units for association and clustering because linkage in the cohort was strong. Across approximately 420 genotyped donors of the cohort, an average of about 220,000 unique TCR beta nucleotide sequences per donor were sequenced, and roughly a sixth of those sequences were non-productive. The study at large found these results: According to a later analysis, most CMV-associated TCR beta chains appeared to be HLA-restricted, and the HLA associations seemed to be driven largely by CMV exposure. The only immune exposure information available for the cohort was CMV serostatus. In vitro tests confirmed that three of the cytomegalovirus-associated TCR beta chains recognize cytomegalovirus antigens. A total of about 150 TCR beta chains were listed by the study as associated with cytomegalovirus. In a later genetic analysis, a missense DCLRE1C variant was associated with V-gene and J-gene trimming of TCR beta chains, and the association was replicated in an independent cohort. Linkage disequilibrium might explain the correlated functional status among segregating V segments, but an unknown experimental factor could not be ruled out. The 87-base-pair reads could not distinguish some IMGT-functional V segments, including TRBV6-2 and TRBV6-3, so those segments were excluded. The cohort was sequenced for TCR beta chains only, and without alpha or paired-chain data the features that could be detected were limited. In a later analysis, TCR association rates were found to vary across HLA loci, with the most associated TCRs seen for DRB1 alleles and the fewest for HLA-C alleles. Most TCR sequences were observed very rarely across donors, whereas some public TCRs were present in many individuals. In both the original and validation cohorts, the classifier was reported to diagnose cytomegalovirus status with high specificity and sensitivity. A further reported finding was that TCR beta sequences accurately predicted the HLA-A and HLA-B alleles for most subjects in the first cohort. Roughly uniform sequencing depth across donors was assumed in presence/absence analyses, although this assumption may not hold. Broadly in line with IMGT annotations, most TCR beta V segments showed up in productive rearrangements about 90% or about 30% of the time in an earlier analysis of under 700 of the donors. In a later analysis, several top co-occurrence clusters were reported to appear linked to parvovirus B19, influenza, CMV and Epstein-Barr virus. Assigning TCR associations to individual alleles was difficult when HLA alleles, especially DR and DQ, strongly co-occurred. In a later analysis, 16,951 TCR beta sequences were associated with specific HLA alleles at a false discovery rate of 0.05. The authors suggested that the approach could potentially be generalized to other disease states and immunological phenotypes. Around 16 rarely observed V segments, including chromosome 9 orphons, were excluded from the earlier analysis of approximately 600 of the donors because counts were too low. A later analysis found that HLA-associated TCR beta chains were more clonally expanded and had lower generation probabilities than equally common non-associated chains. Because HLA typing was missing for some donors at each locus, association tests included only the typed subset. In a later genetic analysis, fewer N-insertions in productive TCRs were reported among donors in an Asian-associated ancestry cluster than the roughly 700-donor mean. A cluster of highly shared sequence variants was judged likely to represent a technical artifact of the sequencing pipeline.

The cohort was made up of several hundred healthy bone marrow donors. All cohort members were sampled while nominally healthy, although unrecorded immune exposures were likely present. The donor was CMV seropositive and belonged to the group of more than 250 seropositive cohort members. A peripheral blood sample was collected from each donor, and TCR beta sequencing was performed on peripheral blood mononuclear cells. The Qiagen DNeasy Blood Extraction Kit was used to extract genomic DNA from the blood cell samples. The cysteine opens and the phenylalanine closes a CDR3 of 14 amino acids. The kept DNA is CDR3 alone, 42 bases in frame from the first base. Here V drops 1 base and J drops 3 bases, and the junction holds 3 bases not matched to any gene. Looking up the germline V gene yields CDR1 SGHRS and CDR2 YFSETQ. Worth noting for this clone: What antigen it recognizes has not been identified. Base quality data are lacking; no much larger clone is found one base away.

The library was obtained by the immunoSEQ multiplex PCR assay. The multiplex PCR relied on a mix of 60 forward primers for TCR Vbeta segments and 13 reverse primers for TCR Jbeta segments. Amplification of the CDR3 region of rearranged TCR beta genes was performed with a multiplex PCR assay on genomic DNA. The amplified TCR beta libraries were sequenced on the Illumina HiSeq System as 87-base-pair reads. In the paper's pipeline: In a later analysis, some 80 million unique TCR beta chains were counted across the approximately 640 repertoires, and roughly 9.9 million of these chains were shared by at least two donors. A nearest-neighbor algorithm error-corrected the raw reads and collapsed the reads into unique sequences, merging closely related sequences to remove PCR and sequencing errors. Alignment of CDR3 sequences to IMGT reference sequences was used to assign V, D and J gene segments. Each retained sequence needed at least a six-nucleotide match to both a V gene segment and a J gene segment. A rearrangement counted as productive if the CDR3 had no stop codons and remained in frame with V and J, and every other rearrangement counted as non-productive. Following IMGT convention, CDR3 was defined as the stretch from the second conserved V-encoded cysteine up to the conserved J-encoded phenylalanine. The earlier analysis of about 500 of the donors excluded sequences that lacked an unambiguous match to a single V gene segment. In an earlier analysis of some 590 of the donors, a V segment was called functional when productive rearrangements were above 56.7%, and segregating when the standard deviation between donors exceeded 5%. A statistical classification framework was built for diagnosing cytomegalovirus status from the catalog of TCR beta chain sequences. V and J gene assignment, in a later analysis, came from comparing TCR nucleotide sequences with IMGT/GENE-DB human TR gene sequences. In a later analysis, CDR3 sequences and most-parsimonious VDJ recombination scenarios were assigned using the TCRdist pipeline. In a later analysis, each TCR beta chain was defined by its CDR3 amino acid sequence together with its V-gene family, and reads lacking a unique V-gene family were excluded. A later analysis removed over 500 highly shared, low-generation-probability nucleotide sequences to deal with suspected cross-contamination and a sequencing artifact. A later analysis calculated a clonal expansion index for each public chain from normalized within-repertoire ranks of inferred template counts. In a later analysis, generation probabilities were computed with a VDJ recombination model fitted to out-of-frame rearrangements, and the resulting probabilities were checked against IGoR. A later analysis scored TCR-TCR, TCR-HLA and TCR-CMV co-occurrence with hypergeometric tests, applying a repertoire-size bias correction to TCR pairs. A later analysis estimated false discovery rates by permuting HLA or CMV assignments 20 times. In a later analysis, co-occurring TCRs were grouped using DBSCAN, and TCRdist sequence similarity was added for clustering within HLA-allele-positive subsets. Repertoires with fewer than 30,000 or more than 120,000 public chains, plus five repertoires with anomalous nucleotide sharing, were excluded from co-occurrence clustering. Drawn from immuneACCESS, this table holds only the in-frame rearrangements with V and J called that TCRdb kept. Clones are partly lost; checked studies trace under half to an unresolved V gene and leave the rest unexplained. Clone size and V and J calls were adopted from that table, with D and trimming inferred from the DNA. Here the sample has 90,000 to 130,000 clones; 75% to 85% occur a single time. The ten biggest clones cover 3% of the sample.

The clonotype was recovered from a woman younger than 30 in good health and CMV-seropositive. The receptor chain draws on TRBV5-1 and TRBJ1-2; 7 bases in the middle match TRBD1. The specimen sequenced was PBMCs. The DNA sequence follows: TGCGCCAGCAGCTTGAGGGGGCTCGACTATGGCTACACCTTC. This translates into CASSLRGLDYGYTF.